The clone carrying this TCR beta chain was observed a handful of times. This table comes from immunoSEQ multiplex PCR, and its TCRdb copy is limited to in-frame clones, with some not included. The sample lists over 50,000 clones; 76% were seen once. This record comes from a study of blood T cell repertoires in COVID-19. Germline V gives CDR1 SGHKS, CDR2 YYEKEE (reference sequence). V was trimmed by 2 bases and J by 8 bases, leaving 19 bases between them. The CDR3 runs 15 residues. The sample taken for sequencing was peripheral blood. This chain uses TRBV5-5 with TRBJ1-2, with D unclear. The sequence came from a woman aged 50 to 60 with active or convalescent COVID-19. The CDR3 is CASSFRPEDAGGYTF. CDR3 bases: TGTGCCAGCAGCTTTCGACCGGAGGATGCCGGAGGCTACACCTTC.